These T cell receptor beta chains were read from a single sample in a study of T cells expressing NK-cell markers. TCRdb re-called the 5' RACE reads, yielding one record per CDR3 amino acid sequence without DNA. The sample has 450,000 to 600,000 distinct CDR3 sequences, and its top ten clones hold approximately 3.5%. The specimen was blood T cells: a sorted CD56 or NKG2C T cell subset, CD4+ or CD8+ T cells, or bulk PBMC T cells (not recorded which). The receptors come from a man aged 18-30 years in good health. Both conserved end residues are part of each CDR3.

CASSPISPGELFF	TRBV25-1	TRBJ2-2
CATRDRSGTGELFF	TRBV24-1	TRBJ2-2
CASSLAAQTYEQYF	TRBV18	TRBJ2-7
CATQPTPVSYEQYF	TRBV28	TRBJ2-7
CASSRDRGLLGNQPQHF	TRBV27	TRBJ1-5
CASSYSRSGELFF	TRBV6-5	TRBJ2-2
CASSSAGQGNSPLHF	TRBV12-3/TRBV12-4	TRBJ1-6
CASKWGAGNYGYTF	TRBV6-1	TRBJ1-2
CASSVDRGRHYGYTF	TRBV19	TRBJ1-2
CASSSDAGIGTEAFF	TRBV5-1	TRBJ1-1
CASSFQSGIRETQYF	TRBV12-3/TRBV12-4	TRBJ2-5
CASTASGNEQYF	TRBV5-1	TRBJ2-7
CASGAAGKNNEQFF	TRBV5-5	TRBJ2-1
CSARSAQGSLIQETQYF	TRBV20-1	TRBJ2-5
CASSLPGIYEQYF	TRBV12-3/TRBV12-4	TRBJ2-7
CASSRANVLTF	TRBV5-1	TRBJ2-6
CASSSPKLSGRASEQFF	TRBV12-3/TRBV12-4	TRBJ2-1
CASSYSASGTHNEQFF	TRBV6-2/TRBV6-3	TRBJ2-1
CASSQDRGQTNTEAFF	TRBV4-2	TRBJ1-1
CASIPLSGSITEQFF	TRBV5-1	TRBJ2-1
CSVETVNTEAFF	TRBV29-1	TRBJ1-1
CASSLVPDYNEQFF	TRBV7-9	TRBJ2-1
CASSLWGSGEQFF	TRBV7-3	TRBJ2-1
CASSNHHTSDTEQFF	TRBV5-1	TRBJ2-1
CASTPGGDASQETQYF	TRBV25-1	TRBJ2-5
CASSDQLTSGYNEQFF	TRBV27	TRBJ2-1
CASSHLGQDHYGYTF	TRBV3-1	TRBJ1-2
CASSSRTSGAYEQYF	TRBV6-2/TRBV6-3	TRBJ2-7
CAISPASGRGNEQFF	TRBV10-3	TRBJ2-1
CASSPRTERTYEQYF	TRBV7-9	TRBJ2-7
CASRGANGYTF	TRBV28	TRBJ1-2
CSASGRRDFSNQPQHF	TRBV20-1	TRBJ1-5
CASSGYSGNSPLHF	TRBV6-1	TRBJ1-6
CATSRDGAFNGEQFF	TRBV15	TRBJ2-1
CSARVTVSYEQYF	TRBV20-1	TRBJ2-7
CAIRKGETGELFF	TRBV10-3	TRBJ2-2
CASRWYNNEQFF	TRBV27	TRBJ2-1
CASSQDMGQGVTPLHF	TRBV4-2	TRBJ1-6
CASSPTVETDTQYF	TRBV18	TRBJ2-3
CASSHPWGETRSGYTF	TRBV3-1	TRBJ1-2
CSAGDRGRSSYNSPLHF	TRBV20-1	TRBJ1-6
CASSPLRTRGEQFF	TRBV12-3/TRBV12-4	TRBJ2-1
CASSLGGGSGGTGIGELFF	TRBV5-1	TRBJ2-2
CASIGTGSSPQPQHF	TRBV19	TRBJ1-5
CASRSTITGGANYGYTF	TRBV6-1	TRBJ1-2
CASRGQGVEAFF	TRBV11-3	TRBJ1-1
CASSEVELATGASNQPQHF	TRBV6-1	TRBJ1-5
CASSVKIFGQGYSYEQYF	TRBV2	TRBJ2-7
CASSDPGLALEEQFF	TRBV12-3/TRBV12-4	TRBJ2-1
CASSFPGLVYEQFF	TRBV4-1	TRBJ2-1
CSVQRGDEQYF	TRBV29-1	TRBJ2-7
CASSSIRGLSTDTQYF	TRBV5-1	TRBJ2-3
CASSLFRRFDEQFF	TRBV5-1	TRBJ2-1